Below, 17 T cell receptor beta chains from the same sample are listed, as sequenced in a study of a mutant IDH1 vaccine in newly diagnosed glioma. Time point defined: week 35, safety follow-up. The content of each vaccine dose was 300 ug of mutant IDH1 20-mer peptide, and topical imiquimod accompanied it. TCRdb's table, derived via immunoSEQ multiplex PCR, lists solely in-frame clones and lacks some. The sample includes about 54,000 clones, 84% seen only once; the top ten take 3.5% to 5%. Their cognate antigens are unknown. Material: PBMCs, obtained from a glioma patient whose treatment included an IDH1 peptide vaccine. The receptors originated from a woman between 18 and 29 years old with glioma.

The chain recombines TRBV7-6 with TRBJ1-1, with D perhaps matching TRBD1 (5 bases). Trimming shortened V by 1 base and J by 2 bases, and 20 bases separated the two germline ends. Looked up from germline, CDR1 is SGHVS and CDR2 is FNYEAQ. This CDR3 has 18 residues. The CDR3 protein is CASSLGDPGGGTNTEAFF. DNA for the CDR3: TGTGCCAGCAGCTTAGGCGACCCGGGGGGGGGTACAAACACTGAAGCTTTCTTT.

This chain connects TRBV7-2 to TRBJ2-3; 8 bases align to TRBD2. Germline assignment: CDR1 SGHTA and CDR2 FQGNSA. J lost 14 bases, V lost 5 bases, and 9 bases had no gene match. The CDR3 runs to 12 residues. CDR3: CASSPGGGGRYF. As DNA, the CDR3 is TGTGCCAGCAGCCCGGGGGGCGGGGGGCGGTATTTT.

The chain uses TRBV19 and TRBJ2-3; perhaps TRBD1 as D (6 bases). Germline V gene data show CDR1 as LNHDA and CDR2 as SQIVND (reference sequence). V lost 10 bases to trimming and J lost 0 bases, with 11 bases between them. The length of the CDR3 is 13 residues. The CDR3 here is CAKGTSSTDTQYF. For the CDR3, the DNA is TGTGCCAAAGGGACATCGAGCACAGATACGCAGTATTTT.

V gene TRBV19 combines with J gene TRBJ1-3, with TRBD1 matching 8 bases. Looked up from germline, CDR1 is LNHDA and CDR2 is SQIVND (reference sequence). J lost 4 bases, V lost 6 bases, and 14 bases had no gene match. CDR3 size: 17 residues. The CDR3, as DNA: TGTGCCAGTAGGGAATCCAGGGGGCAAAACCTCGGAAACACCATATATTTT. Its translation: CASRESRGQNLGNTIYF.

V is TRBV30 and J is TRBJ2-1, with D perhaps TRBD2 (5 bases). V shed 2 bases and J shed 8 bases, with 10 bases lying between them. The germline gives CDR1 GTSNPN, CDR2 SVGIG (reference sequence). The length of the CDR3 is 12 residues. CDR3 sequence: CAWSPGRDEQFF. DNA for the CDR3: TGTGCCTGGAGTCCCGGGCGGGATGAGCAGTTCTTC.

The rearrangement joins TRBV14 to TRBJ2-6; 8 nucleotides line up with TRBD1. Germline V gene data show CDR1 as SGHDN and CDR2 as FVKESK. Losses at the gene ends were 4 bases for V and 0 bases for J; bases not matched to a gene: 5. The CDR3 is made up of 17 amino acids. This CDR3 is CASSPWTGNSGANVLTF. CDR3 coding DNA: TGTGCCAGCAGCCCTTGGACAGGGAACTCTGGGGCCAACGTCCTGACTTTC. Full variable domain (remainder filled in from reference TRBV14 and TRBJ2-6): EAGVTQFPSHSVIEKGQTVTLRCDPISGHDNLYWYRRVMGKEIKFLLHFVKESKQDESGMPNNRFLAERTGGTYSTLKVQPAELEDSGVYFCASSPWTGNSGANVLTFGAGSRLTVL.

The chain recombines TRBV7-2 with TRBJ1-1; D perhaps matches TRBD1 (6 bases). The CDR3 runs 15 residues. Germline V gene sequence: CDR1 SGHTA, CDR2 FQGNSA. Trimming took off 5 bases at V and 1 base at J, with 14 bases between the two ends. CDR3 DNA: TGTGCCAGCAGCCGGGAAGGGGGGCGGAACACTGAAGCTTTCTTT. Translating it yields CASSREGGRNTEAFF.

A few counts support this clone. Written as DNA, the CDR3 is TGTGCCAGCAGCATGACAGAGAATCAGCCCCAGCATTTT. Translation gives CASSMTENQPQHF. The rearrangement uses TRBV9 and TRBJ1-5, with D tentatively TRBD1 (5 bases). The CDR3 totals 13 residues. CDR1 and CDR2 from the germline V gene are SGDLS and YYNGEE. Trimming took 4 bases from V and 4 from J, leaving 9 bases between them.

This clone was detected only a few times. The gene calls are TRBV6-6 and TRBJ1-4, with D maybe TRBD1 (5 bases). Deletions cut 5 bases from V and 8 bases from J, with 6 bases between. Germline V gene data show CDR1 as MNHNY and CDR2 as SVGAGI (reference sequence). CDR3 length equals 11 residues. CDR3 in amino acids: CASSGHEKLFF. CDR3 DNA: TGTGCCAGCAGTGGACACGAAAAACTGTTTTTT.

About this clone itself: At one boundary the junction diverges from the germline segment, which might be a read error. The rearrangement uses TRBV7-7 and TRBJ1-1; D may be TRBD1 (6 bases). This CDR3 comprises 13 residues. CDR1 is SSHAT, CDR2 FNYEAQ, per germline (reference sequence). The CDR3 region has the DNA TGTGCTAGCAGCCGGGACACGAACACTGAAGCTTTCTTT. Protein product: CASSRDTNTEAFF.

The chain carries TRBV5-8 and TRBJ2-4; D possibly corresponds to TRBD1 (5 bases). The CDR3 length is 12 residues. Trimming shortened V by 4 bases and J by 7 bases, and 9 bases separated the two germline ends. Germline V gives CDR1 SGHTS, CDR2 YDEGEE. The CDR3 is CASSLPGNIQYF. The CDR3 DNA reads as TGTGCCAGCAGCCTGCCAGGGAACATTCAGTACTTC.

V and J are TRBV2 and TRBJ1-2; D not certain. CDR1 SNHLY and CDR2 FYNNEI come from the germline V gene. V was cut by 8 bases and J by 6 bases, with 13 bases left in between. The CDR3 length is 12 residues. The CDR3 here is CASAEFRDGYTF. The CDR3 coding sequence is TGTGCCAGCGCAGAGTTTCGGGATGGCTACACCTTC.

This clone was detected only once. The chain combines TRBV10-3 with TRBJ1-1; 8 bases line up with TRBD1. The trim removed 2 bases at V and 2 bases at J, leaving 10 bases unmatched. Germline CDR1 is ENHRY and CDR2 is SYGVKD. The CDR3 extends over 17 amino acids. CDR3 sequence (DNA): TGTGCCATCAGTGAGGTTTTGGGGACAGGTCTTAACACTGAAGCTTTCTTT. Translated, it gives CAISEVLGTGLNTEAFF.

J is TRBJ2-7 and V is TRBV5-6, with TRBD1 matching 9 bases. This CDR3 contains 14 residues. Looked up from germline, CDR1 is SGHDT and CDR2 is YYEEEE. With 4 bases clipped from V and 3 bases from J, the junction kept 5 bases outside the gene matches. The CDR3 here is CASSRGQGYYEQYF. In DNA form, the CDR3 reads TGTGCCAGCAGCCGAGGACAGGGGTACTACGAGCAGTACTTC.

The chain uses TRBV29-1 and TRBJ2-3; unclear D gene. Germline loops: CDR1 SQVTM, CDR2 ANQGSEA. V was clipped by 4 bases and J by 6 bases, with 11 bases between them. The CDR3 is 12 residues long. CDR3 DNA: TGCAGCGTTGTAAACCCCCGGGATACGCAGTATTTT. This sequence encodes CSVVNPRDTQYF.

This sequence joins TRBV19 and TRBJ2-1; 14 bases match TRBD2. Unmatched junction bases numbered 12, after V lost 1 base and J lost 7 bases. This CDR3 has 19 amino acids. The germline CDR1 and CDR2 sequences are LNHDA and SQIVND (reference sequence). CDR3 in amino acids: CASSIANRLAGGLENEQFF. The CDR3 DNA is TGTGCCAGTAGTATAGCCAACCGACTAGCGGGGGGGCTCGAGAATGAGCAGTTCTTC.

This chain joins TRBV21-1 and TRBJ1-5; the D call of TRBD1 is as the table states it, not checked on the DNA. TRBV21-1 is recorded as a pseudogene. This CDR3 is built from 19 residues. CDR3 sequence: CASSKDVAGTGVSNQPQHF. The CDR3 region has the DNA TGTGCCAGCAGCAAAGATGTCGCGGGGACAGGGGTTAGCAATCAGCCCCAGCATTTT.